These 31 T cell receptor beta chains were sequenced from one sample in a study of cytomegalovirus exposure and HLA in healthy donors (dated by TCRdb to 2017 to 2019). The library was obtained by the immunoSEQ multiplex PCR assay. A mixture of 60 forward primers for TCR Vbeta segments and 13 reverse primers for TCR Jbeta segments was used in the multiplex PCR. Not all clones reach the TCRdb copy of this immuneACCESS table, which keeps in-frame sequences only. Checked studies attribute under half of the gap to unresolved V genes and leave the rest unexplained. The sample profile shows just over 95,000 clones; approximately 80% of them were found once. About 4% of the sample belongs to the ten largest clones. Sequenced input: PBMCs. All receptors derive from a woman between 40 and 55 years old in good health and CMV-seropositive.

V gene TRBV5-1 combines with J gene TRBJ2-5; weak D call: TRBD1 (7 bases). CDR1 and CDR2 from the germline V gene are SGHRS and YFSETQ. The CDR3 has 15 residues. Trimming took off 0 bases at V and 4 bases at J, with 13 bases between the two ends. The CDR3 sequence is CASSLAQGEVETQYF. DNA of the CDR3: TGCGCCAGCAGCTTGGCCCAGGGGGAGGTAGAGACCCAGTACTTC.

J is TRBJ2-7 and V is TRBV4-2, with D maybe TRBD2 (6 bases). The germline V gene encodes CDR1 LGHNA and CDR2 YNFKEQ. There are 14 residues in the CDR3. V dropped 4 bases and J dropped 6 bases, with 16 bases sitting between them. CDR3 protein: CASSPDTGRFEQYF. The CDR3 bases are TGTGCCAGCAGCCCGGATACCGGGAGATTCGAGCAGTACTTC.

The chain has TRBV10-3 and TRBJ2-3; the match to TRBD2 covers 7 bases. The J segment lost 5 bases and the V segment lost 1 base, leaving 3 bases of the junction unmatched. CDR1 and CDR2 from the germline V gene are ENHRY and SYGVKD. The CDR3 sequence is 14 residues long. Here the CDR3 reads CAISEWREIDTQYF. The CDR3 coding sequence is TGTGCCATCAGTGAGTGGCGGGAGATAGATACGCAGTATTTT.

The chain carries TRBV10-1 and TRBJ2-1, with 14 bases fitting TRBD2. The CDR3 sequence is 16 residues long. Germline values: CDR1 WNHNN, CDR2 SYGVQD (reference sequence). J lost 8 bases, V lost 3 bases, and 6 bases had no gene match. The CDR3 sequence is CASSDSGTSGSYEQFF. Written as DNA, the CDR3 is TGCGCCAGCAGTGACTCCGGGACTAGCGGGAGTTATGAGCAGTTCTTC.

V and J are TRBV9 and TRBJ2-1; weak D call: TRBD1 (5 bases). The ends were cut back, 3 bases at V and 6 bases at J, with 10 bases in the middle. CDR1 and CDR2 from the germline V gene are SGDLS and YYNGEE. The CDR3 contains 13 residues. The CDR3 nucleotides are TGTGCCAGCAGCGGCACTCAGGGCAATGAGCAGTTCTTC. It encodes CASSGTQGNEQFF.

There are a few counts of this clone. The J gene is TRBJ1-2, the V gene TRBV25-1; D remains unclear. The CDR3 spans 13 residues. Per the germline V gene, CDR1 is MGHDK and CDR2 is SYGVNS. Trimming cost V 4 bases and J 4 bases, with 10 bases left between them. The CDR3 loop is CASSVEGPYGYTF. The CDR3 coding sequence is TGTGCCAGCAGTGTGGAGGGCCCCTATGGCTACACCTTC.

This clone was detected only a few times. This rearrangement joins TRBV5-1 to TRBJ2-7; TRBD1 matches 7 bases. With V trimmed by 4 bases and J by 2 bases, 9 bases remained unmatched. The CDR3 spans 15 residues. Germline loops: CDR1 SGHRS, CDR2 YFSETQ. The CDR3 is CASSIGTGQTYEQYF. Written as DNA, the CDR3 is TGCGCCAGCAGCATCGGGACGGGACAGACCTACGAGCAGTACTTC.

The V and J genes are TRBV27 and TRBJ1-5; 11 bases align to TRBD1. This CDR3 is 16 amino acids long. The germline CDR1 and CDR2 sequences are MNHEY and SMNVEV (reference sequence). V lost 2 bases and J lost 5; bases outside the gene matches: 5. The CDR3 region has the DNA TGTGCCAGCAGTTTAGGACAGGGGGCAGACTATCAGCCCCAGCATTTT. Its protein is CASSLGQGADYQPQHF.

A single count supports this clone. The final CDR3 position lacks the conserved phenylalanine or tryptophan, pointing to a likely read error. The chain links TRBV4-1 to TRBJ2-7; 8 nucleotides align to TRBD1. Germline V gives CDR1 MGHRA, CDR2 YSYEKL. This CDR3 region has 18 residues. V was clipped by 3 bases and J by 0 bases; unmatched bases: 13. The CDR3 DNA reads as TGCGCCAGCAGCCAGTCGCCGGTCCCGGACAGGGTCTCCTACGAGCAGTACTGC. Its translation is CASSQSPVPDRVSYEQYC.

The chain links TRBV2 to TRBJ1-2, with unresolved D. The CDR3 extends over 16 amino acids. Germline V lookup: CDR1 SNHLY, CDR2 FYNNEI. Between the trimmed V and J ends, which lost 2 bases and 2 bases, there was a span of 15 bases. The CDR3 bases are TGTGCCAGCAGTGAATGGAGTGGTGGCAACAACTATGGCTACACCTTC. Its translation: CASSEWSGGNNYGYTF. The variable domain in full, completed from reference TRBV2 and TRBJ1-2, reads EPEVTQTPSHQVTQMGQEVILRCVPISNHLYFYWYRQILGQKVEFLVSFYNNEISEKSEIFDDQFSVERPDGSNFTLKIRSTKLEDSAMYFCASSEWSGGNNYGYTFGSGTRLTVV.

The chain has TRBV13 and TRBJ2-3; TRBD2 matches 7 bases. Germline values: CDR1 PRHDT, CDR2 FYEKMQ (reference sequence). The CDR3 covers 15 residues. Losses at the gene ends were 5 bases for V and 2 bases for J; bases not matched to a gene: 7. The DNA for the CDR3 is TGTGCCAGCAGCCCACGAGCGGGACTCACAGATACGCAGTATTTT. Protein: CASSPRAGLTDTQYF.

This clone was detected a few times. V is TRBV5-1 and J is TRBJ2-7; TRBD1 aligns across 9 bases. The CDR3 extends over 16 amino acids. CDR1 and CDR2 from the germline V gene are SGHRS and YFSETQ. Trimming removed 4 bases from V and 0 bases from J; junction bases left unmatched: 8. CDR3 sequence (DNA): TGCGCCAGCAGCCCAGCCCCGGGACAGGGCTCCTACGAGCAGTACTTC. The encoded protein is CASSPAPGQGSYEQYF.

This clone is medium-sized by share. The chain has TRBV25-1 and TRBJ2-2; no clear D. Looked up from germline, CDR1 is MGHDK and CDR2 is SYGVNS. The germline V and J ends were trimmed by 4 bases and 6 bases, with 6 bases remaining between them. CDR3 size: 12 residues. CDR3 DNA sequence: TGTGCCAGCAGTGCACTGGCCGGGGAGCTGTTTTTT. It codes for CASSALAGELFF.

The chain uses TRBV28 and TRBJ2-5, with 10 bases identical to TRBD2. Germline lookup yields CDR1 MDHEN and CDR2 SYDVKM. The CDR3 length is 13 residues. The CDR3 DNA reads TGTGCTTGTCAGACTAGCGGGCAAGAGACCCAGTACTTC. It encodes CACQTSGQETQYF.

The CDR3 is CASSLGTGGRGYF. CDR3 DNA: TGTGCCAGCAGTTTGGGGACAGGCGGTCGAGGGTACTTC. V usage is TRBV28 and J usage is TRBJ2-5; TRBD1 agrees at 8 bases. The CDR3 has 13 residues. Germline loops: CDR1 MDHEN, CDR2 SYDVKM. The V segment lost 3 bases and the J segment 13 bases; nucleotides outside the gene matches: 10.

The CDR3 bases are TGTGCCAGCAGTGTTAGCCGGCTCGAGCAGTACTTC. Protein sequence: CASSVSRLEQYF. The J gene is TRBJ2-7, the V gene TRBV6-1; D not resolved. This CDR3 contains 12 residues. Germline CDR1 and CDR2: MNHNS and SASEGT. Trimming removed 4 bases from V and 6 bases from J, with 10 bases in between.

This chain joins TRBV5-1 and TRBJ2-7; no reliable D call. CDR3 length: 11 amino acids. Germline V lookup: CDR1 SGHRS, CDR2 YFSETQ. The ends were cut back, 7 bases at V and 2 bases at J, with 7 bases in the middle. The CDR3 sequence: CASGSTYEQYF. Here the CDR3 DNA reads TGCGCCAGCGGTAGCACCTACGAGCAGTACTTC.

The chain recombines TRBV4-1 with TRBJ2-7; D not resolved. Trimming removed 4 bases at V and 1 base at J, with 8 bases between. The length of the CDR3 is 13 residues. The germline CDR1 and CDR2 sequences are MGHRA and YSYEKL. CDR3 sequence reads: CASSRSRSYEQYF. CDR3 nucleotides: TGCGCCAGCAGCCGAAGCCGATCCTACGAGCAGTACTTC.

The chain combines TRBV10-1 with TRBJ2-1; TRBD1 agrees at 10 bases. With 2 bases clipped from V and 9 bases from J, the junction kept 10 bases outside the gene matches. Germline-derived CDR1 and CDR2 are WNHNN and SYGVQD (reference sequence). This CDR3 comprises 16 residues. CDR3: CASSEIGTGDSSEQFF. CDR3 nucleotides: TGCGCCAGCAGTGAGATCGGGACAGGGGATTCTAGTGAGCAGTTCTTC.

J is TRBJ2-1 and V is TRBV7-3; perhaps TRBD1 as D (6 bases). From germline, CDR1 is SGHTA and CDR2 FQGTGA. The CDR3 sequence is 13 residues long. Trimming left V 5 bases short and J 7 bases short, with 12 bases between. The DNA of the CDR3 is TGTGCCAGCAGCATCGCCAGGGGTAATGAGCAGTTCTTC. Its translation is CASSIARGNEQFF. The variable domain in full, with the rest retrieved from reference TRBV7-3 and TRBJ2-1, is GAGVSQTPSNKVTEKGKYVELRCDPISGHTALYWYRQSLGQGPEFLIYFQGTGAADDSGLPNDRFFAVRPEGSVSTLKIQRTERGDSAVYLCASSIARGNEQFFGPGTRLTVL.

This sequence joins TRBV18 and TRBJ2-1; D is perhaps TRBD2 (6 bases). V was cut by 3 bases and J by 1 base, with 10 bases left in between. Germline loops: CDR1 KGHSH, CDR2 LQKENI. This CDR3 has 15 residues. CDR3 sequence (DNA): TGTGCCAGCTCACCGCCGGGAGTGTCCTACAATGAGCAGTTCTTC. It codes for CASSPPGVSYNEQFF. Supplemented by reference TRBV18 and TRBJ2-1, the full variable domain reads NAGVMQNPRHLVRRRGQEARLRCSPMKGHSHVYWYRQLPEEGLKFMVYLQKENIIDESGMPKERFSAEFPKEGPSILRIQQVVRGDSAAYFCASSPPGVSYNEQFFGPGTRLTVL.

The J gene is TRBJ2-7, the V gene TRBV7-2; D perhaps matches TRBD2 (6 bases). CDR1 is SGHTA and CDR2 is FQGNSA in the germline V gene. The CDR3 covers 14 residues. The ends were cut back, 1 base at V and 3 bases at J, with 10 bases in the middle. CDR3 region: CASSLEGLNYEQYF. For the CDR3, the DNA is TGTGCCAGCAGCTTAGAAGGACTAAACTACGAGCAGTACTTC. The whole variable domain, filled in from reference TRBV7-2 and TRBJ2-7, reads GAGVSQSPSNKVTEKGKDVELRCDPISGHTALYWYRQSLGQGLEFLIYFQGNSAPDKSGLPSDRFSAERTGGSVSTLTIQRTQQEDSAVYLCASSLEGLNYEQYFGPGTRLTVT.

The rearrangement joins TRBV19 to TRBJ1-3; 7 nucleotides match TRBD1. The CDR3 is 17 residues long. Germline CDR1 reads LNHDA; CDR2 reads SQIVND (reference sequence). With V trimmed by 1 base and J by 0 bases, 6 bases remained unmatched. The CDR3: CASSIGGGTVSGNTIYF. In DNA, the CDR3 is TGTGCCAGTAGTATAGGAGGCGGGACAGTCTCTGGAAACACCATATATTTT.

This chain uses TRBV14 with TRBJ2-7, with 7 nucleotides matching TRBD1. This CDR3 region has 13 residues. The V gene's germline CDR1 is SGHDN and CDR2 FVKESK. J was trimmed by 5 bases and V by 6 bases; bases with no gene match: 7. The CDR3 protein is CASRSTGFHEQYF. CDR3 in DNA: TGTGCCAGCAGGTCGACAGGGTTCCACGAGCAGTACTTC.

This chain joins TRBV19 and TRBJ2-3; 7 bases match TRBD1. The CDR3 is 14 amino acids. Germline CDR1 and CDR2: LNHDA and SQIVND (reference sequence). The V gene end was trimmed by 3 bases and the J gene end by 9 bases; junction bases not matched to a gene: 9. The CDR3 DNA sequence: TGTGCCAGTAGTATCTACAGGGGTGATGGGACGCAGTATTTT. It specifies CASSIYRGDGTQYF.

This clone was recorded only once. The chain is built from TRBV23-1 and TRBJ2-2; D not certain. TRBV23-1 is flagged as an ORF with uncertain function. This CDR3 comprises 15 residues. V gave up 4 bases and J gave up 3 bases, with 12 bases separating them. Here the CDR3 reads CASSPYHMDTGELFF. The DNA for the CDR3 is TGCGCCAGCAGTCCTTACCACATGGACACCGGGGAGCTGTTTTTT.

This chain uses TRBV10-3 with TRBJ1-2, with D possibly matching TRBD1 (6 bases). The CDR3 runs to 16 residues. CDR1 is ENHRY and CDR2 is SYGVKD in the germline V gene. Trimming left V 8 bases short and J 7 bases short, with 26 bases between. CDR3 bases: TGTGCCATCGGAAAGACAGGAGGTATCGCAATAAGTGGCTACACCTTC. Its translation is CAIGKTGGIAISGYTF.

This chain joins TRBV7-8 and TRBJ2-3, with a possible D match to TRBD1 (6 bases). V was pared by 5 bases and J by 2 bases, with 11 bases between. The CDR3 totals 14 residues. The germline V gene has CDR1 SGHVS and CDR2 FQNEAQ. The CDR3 is CASSPGQITDTQYF. Here the CDR3 DNA reads TGTGCCAGCAGCCCAGGACAGATCACAGATACGCAGTATTTT. The whole variable domain, filled in from reference TRBV7-8 and TRBJ2-3, reads GAGVSQSPRYKVAKRGQDVALRCDPISGHVSLFWYQQALGQGPEFLTYFQNEAQLDKSGLPSDRFFAERPEGSVSTLKIQRTQQEDSAVYLCASSPGQITDTQYFGPGTRLTVL.

V is TRBV7-4 and J is TRBJ2-7, with D possibly matching TRBD2 (6 bases). Trimming stripped 5 bases from V and 6 bases from J, with 20 bases between. From germline, CDR1 is SGHVT and CDR2 SQSDAQ. The CDR3 length is 15 residues. The CDR3 reads CASSKMTRLLGEQYF. The CDR3 DNA follows: TGTGCCAGCAGCAAAATGACTAGGCTCCTCGGCGAGCAGTACTTC.

The rearrangement joins TRBV5-1 to TRBJ1-1, with D perhaps TRBD1 (6 bases). V was cut by 0 bases and J by 1 base, with 10 bases left in between. The CDR3 runs 15 residues. In germline, CDR1 is SGHRS, CDR2 YFSETQ. The CDR3 sequence: CASSLEGHRNTEAFF. The DNA for the CDR3 is TGCGCCAGCAGCTTGGAGGGACACCGGAACACTGAAGCTTTCTTT.

This chain connects TRBV21-1 to TRBJ2-7; TRBD2, the table's D call, was not compared with the DNA. TRBV21-1 has pseudogene status. The CDR3 runs to 14 residues. Here the CDR3 reads CASSKPLAGGEQYF. CDR3 coding DNA: TGTGCCAGCAGCAAACCCCTAGCGGGAGGAGAGCAGTACTTC.